This T cell receptor beta chain was identified in a study of CD8 T cells in Susac syndrome. Germline CDR1 reads MNHEY; CDR2 reads SMNVEV (reference sequence). After removal of 3 bases from V and 4 bases from J, the junction contained 6 bases not matched to a gene. CDR3 size: 15 residues. CD8+ and CD4+ T cells were negatively isolated; TEMRA cells were FACS-enriched. The RNA, about 0.5 to 1 ug, was put through reverse transcription using random hexamers. immunoSEQ multiplex PCR amplified TCR beta CDR3 across 54 Vbeta, 13 Jbeta. MiXCR, applied by TCRdb to the immunoSEQ multiplex PCR reads, yields one record per CDR3 protein. The repertoire includes under 200,000 distinct CDR3 sequences, approximately 95% of them detected once, and about 0.16% sits in the top ten. This clonotype was recorded once.

The gene calls are TRBV27 and TRBJ1-1; TRBD1 matches 9 bases. The sequenced sample consisted of CD8+ T cells from PBMCs. The receptor comes from a human donor with multiple sclerosis. The CDR3 is CASSLGQGDSTEAFF. In DNA form, the CDR3 reads TGTGCCAGCAGTTTGGGACAGGGTGATAGCACTGAAGCTTTCTTT.